The present T cell receptor beta chain was sequenced within a study of beta chain features in type 1 diabetes. Across the whole study: Patients were similar to healthy donors in age and gender (as well as in cell yields). Findings of the study overall: Type 1 diabetes patients had TCRB CDR3s that were shorter (moderately but significantly so) in all four CD4+ subsets.

The entirety of the isolated RNA underwent reverse transcription, so expressed TCRB transcripts were sequenced. The repertoire was sequenced with immunoSEQ multiplex PCR; TCRdb's copy has only in-frame clones and lacks some. The repertoire holds 250,000 to 350,000 clones, with approximately 16% as singletons. For this clone: Antigen: not known.

The CDR3 runs 17 residues. Germline values: CDR1 SGDLS, CDR2 YYNGEE. V lost 3 bases to trimming and J lost 0 bases; unmatched junction nucleotides: 7. The chain employs TRBV9 and TRBJ2-1, with 9 bases matching TRBD1. Sequencing was carried out using naive CD4+ T cells from blood. The receptor was derived from a man between 18 and 35 years old with type 1 diabetes. This chain's CDR3 is CASSAPGTGSSYNEQFF. CDR3 sequence (DNA): TGTGCCAGCAGCGCGCCGGGGACAGGGAGCTCCTACAATGAGCAGTTCTTC.